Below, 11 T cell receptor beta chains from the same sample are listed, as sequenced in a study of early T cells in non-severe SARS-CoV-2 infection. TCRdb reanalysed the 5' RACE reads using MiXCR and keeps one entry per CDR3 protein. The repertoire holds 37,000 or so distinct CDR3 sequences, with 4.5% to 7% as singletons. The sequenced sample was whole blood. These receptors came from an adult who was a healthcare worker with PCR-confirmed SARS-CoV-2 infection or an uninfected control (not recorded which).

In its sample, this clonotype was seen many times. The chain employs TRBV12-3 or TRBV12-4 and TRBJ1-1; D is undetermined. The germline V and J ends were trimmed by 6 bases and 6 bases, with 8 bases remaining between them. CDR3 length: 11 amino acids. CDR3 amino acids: CASSSTAEAFF. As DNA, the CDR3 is TGTGCCAGCAGCTCGACGGCTGAAGCTTTCTTT.

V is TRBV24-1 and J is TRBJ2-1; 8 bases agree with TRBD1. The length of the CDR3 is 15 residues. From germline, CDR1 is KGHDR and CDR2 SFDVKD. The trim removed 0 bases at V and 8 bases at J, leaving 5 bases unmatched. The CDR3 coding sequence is TGTGCCACCAGTGATTTGCAGGGGGCGAGGGATGAGCAGTTCTTC. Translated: CATSDLQGARDEQFF.

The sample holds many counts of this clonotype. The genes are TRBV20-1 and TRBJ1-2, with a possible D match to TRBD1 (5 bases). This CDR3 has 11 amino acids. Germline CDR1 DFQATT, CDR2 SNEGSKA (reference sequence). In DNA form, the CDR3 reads TGCGGGGGGAGTGACCTAGGAGGCTACACCTTC. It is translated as CGGSDLGGYTF.

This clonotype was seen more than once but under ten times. Here the CDR3 reads CASSLALLAGGVGNEQFF. In nucleotides, the CDR3 is TGCGCCAGCAGCTTGGCCTTACTAGCGGGAGGGGTAGGCAATGAGCAGTTCTTC. The chain links TRBV5-1 to TRBJ2-1; 13 nucleotides agree with TRBD2. The germline V gene encodes CDR1 SGHRS and CDR2 YFSETQ. This CDR3 has 18 residues. J lost 6 bases, V lost 0 bases, and 9 bases had no gene match.

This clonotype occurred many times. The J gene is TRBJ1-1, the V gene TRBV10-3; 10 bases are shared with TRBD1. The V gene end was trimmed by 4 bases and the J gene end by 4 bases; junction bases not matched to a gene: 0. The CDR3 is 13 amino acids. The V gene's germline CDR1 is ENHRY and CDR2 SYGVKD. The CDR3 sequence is CAISGTGGTEAFF. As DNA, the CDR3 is TGTGCCATCAGTGGGACAGGGGGCACTGAAGCTTTCTTT.

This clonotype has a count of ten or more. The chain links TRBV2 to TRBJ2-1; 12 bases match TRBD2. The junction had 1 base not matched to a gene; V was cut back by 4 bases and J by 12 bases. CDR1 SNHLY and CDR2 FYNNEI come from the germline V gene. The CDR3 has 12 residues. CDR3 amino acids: CASSGTSGVQFF. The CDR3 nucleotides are TGTGCCAGCAGTGGGACTAGCGGGGTGCAGTTCTTC. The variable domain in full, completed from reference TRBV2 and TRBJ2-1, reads EPEVTQTPSHQVTQMGQEVILRCVPISNHLYFYWYRQILGQKVEFLVSFYNNEISEKSEIFDDQFSVERPDGSNFTLKIRSTKLEDSAMYFCASSGTSGVQFFGPGTRLTVL.

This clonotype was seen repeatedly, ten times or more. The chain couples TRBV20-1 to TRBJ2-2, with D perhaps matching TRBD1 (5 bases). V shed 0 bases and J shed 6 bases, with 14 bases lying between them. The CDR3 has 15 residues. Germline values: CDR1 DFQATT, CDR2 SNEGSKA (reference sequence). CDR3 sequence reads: CSAREAGKLAGELFF. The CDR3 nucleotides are TGCAGTGCTAGAGAAGCAGGGAAGTTGGCCGGGGAGCTGTTTTTT.

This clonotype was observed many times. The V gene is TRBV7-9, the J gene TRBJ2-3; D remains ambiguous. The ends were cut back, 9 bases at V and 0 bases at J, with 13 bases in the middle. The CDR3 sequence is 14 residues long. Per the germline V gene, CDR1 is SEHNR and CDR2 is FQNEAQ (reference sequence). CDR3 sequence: CASSPPGSTDTQYF. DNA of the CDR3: TGTGCCAGTAGCCCACCGGGTAGCACAGATACGCAGTATTTT.

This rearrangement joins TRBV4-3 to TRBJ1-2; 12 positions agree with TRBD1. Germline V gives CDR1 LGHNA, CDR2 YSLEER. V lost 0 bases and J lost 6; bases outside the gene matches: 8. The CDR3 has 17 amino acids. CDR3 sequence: CASSQDNSGTGGDGYTF. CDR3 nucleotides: TGCGCCAGCAGCCAAGATAATTCTGGGACAGGGGGCGATGGCTACACCTTC.

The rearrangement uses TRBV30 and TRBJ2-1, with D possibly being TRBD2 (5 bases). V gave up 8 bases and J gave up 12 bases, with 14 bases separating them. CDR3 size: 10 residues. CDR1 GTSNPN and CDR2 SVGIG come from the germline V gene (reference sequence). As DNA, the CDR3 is TGTGCCCTACAACGGGGTTGGCAGTTCTTC. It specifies CALQRGWQFF.

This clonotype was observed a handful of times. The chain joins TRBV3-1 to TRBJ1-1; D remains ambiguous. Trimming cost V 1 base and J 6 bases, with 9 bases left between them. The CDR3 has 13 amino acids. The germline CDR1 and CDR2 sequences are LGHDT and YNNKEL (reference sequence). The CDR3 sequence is CASSQGTGAEAFF. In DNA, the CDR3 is TGTGCCAGCAGCCAAGGAACGGGAGCTGAAGCTTTCTTT.